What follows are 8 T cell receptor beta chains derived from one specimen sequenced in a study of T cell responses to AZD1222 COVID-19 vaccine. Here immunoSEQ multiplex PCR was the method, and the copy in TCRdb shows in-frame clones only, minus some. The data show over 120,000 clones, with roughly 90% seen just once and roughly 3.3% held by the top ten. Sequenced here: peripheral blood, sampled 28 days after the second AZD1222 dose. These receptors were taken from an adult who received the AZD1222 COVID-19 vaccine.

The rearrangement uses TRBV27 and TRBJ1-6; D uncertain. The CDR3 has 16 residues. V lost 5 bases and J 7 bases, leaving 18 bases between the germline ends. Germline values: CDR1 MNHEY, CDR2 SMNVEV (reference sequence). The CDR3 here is CASSTLLREVNSPLHF. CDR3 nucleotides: TGTGCCAGCAGTACCCTTCTGAGGGAGGTGAATTCACCCCTCCACTTT.

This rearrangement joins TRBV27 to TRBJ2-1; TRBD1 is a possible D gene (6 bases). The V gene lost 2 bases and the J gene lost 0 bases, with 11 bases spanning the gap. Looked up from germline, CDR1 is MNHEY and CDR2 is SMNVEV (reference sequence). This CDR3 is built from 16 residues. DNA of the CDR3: TGTGCCAGCAGTTTACACAGGGAGAGCTCCTACAATGAGCAGTTCTTC. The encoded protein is CASSLHRESSYNEQFF.

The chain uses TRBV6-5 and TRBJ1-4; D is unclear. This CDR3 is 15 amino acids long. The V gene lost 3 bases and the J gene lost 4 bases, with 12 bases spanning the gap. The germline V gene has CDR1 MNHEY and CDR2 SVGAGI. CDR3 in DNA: TGTGCCAGCAGTTATGGAGGGAGCTTTAATGAAAAACTGTTTTTT. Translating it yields CASSYGGSFNEKLFF.

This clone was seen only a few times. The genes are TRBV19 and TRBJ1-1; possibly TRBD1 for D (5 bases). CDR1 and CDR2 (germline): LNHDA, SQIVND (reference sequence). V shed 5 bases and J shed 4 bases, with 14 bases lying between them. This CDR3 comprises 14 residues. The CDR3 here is CASSFGTAPTEAFF. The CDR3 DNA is TGTGCCAGTAGTTTCGGGACGGCTCCCACTGAAGCTTTCTTT.

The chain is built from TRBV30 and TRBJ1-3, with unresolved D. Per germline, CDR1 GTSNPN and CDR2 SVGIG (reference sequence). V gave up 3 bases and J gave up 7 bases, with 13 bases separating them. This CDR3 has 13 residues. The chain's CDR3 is CAWSLGAMNTIYF. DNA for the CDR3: TGTGCCTGGAGCTTGGGCGCGATGAACACCATATATTTT.

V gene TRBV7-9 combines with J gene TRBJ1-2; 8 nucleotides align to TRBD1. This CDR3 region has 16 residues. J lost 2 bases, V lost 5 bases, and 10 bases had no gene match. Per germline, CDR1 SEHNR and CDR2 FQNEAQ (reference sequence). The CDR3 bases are TGTGCCAGCAGCCCTGAGGGGACAGGAGCCAACTATGGCTACACCTTC. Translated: CASSPEGTGANYGYTF.

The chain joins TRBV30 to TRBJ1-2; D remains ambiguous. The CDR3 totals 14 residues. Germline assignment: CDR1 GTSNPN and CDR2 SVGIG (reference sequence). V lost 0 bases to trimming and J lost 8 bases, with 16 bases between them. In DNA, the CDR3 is TGTGCCTGGAGTGTACTTAGCGGGTATGAAGGCTACACCTTC. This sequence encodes CAWSVLSGYEGYTF.

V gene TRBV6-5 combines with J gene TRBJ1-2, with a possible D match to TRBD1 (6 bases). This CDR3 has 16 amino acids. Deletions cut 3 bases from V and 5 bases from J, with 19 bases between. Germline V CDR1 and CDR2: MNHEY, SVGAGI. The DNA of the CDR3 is TGTGCCAGCAGTTATTCTGGGGGGCCTATACTTTATGGCTACACCTTC. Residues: CASSYSGGPILYGYTF.